The clone carrying this TCR beta chain came up once. The antigen remains unidentified. CD45RO-negative, CCR7-positively selected cells formed the naive CD8 fraction, excluding terminally differentiated effector memory CD45RA+ cells. The entry originates in a study of shared clonotypes between healthy human individuals. Study-level points and caveats: A small donor pool kept down the genetic and exposure-history diversity that was represented.

The germline CDR1 and CDR2 sequences are MNHEY and SVGAGI. V dropped 2 bases and J dropped 6 bases, with 11 bases sitting between them. CDR3 size: 13 residues. TCRdb's table, derived via immunoSEQ multiplex PCR, lists solely in-frame clones and lacks some. This sample has more than 2 million clones, with roughly 94% found just once. The sequence came from a man younger than 35 in good health. The rearrangement links TRBV6-5 to TRBJ2-7; D perhaps matches TRBD1 (6 bases). Input material: naive CD8+ T cells sorted from blood. The CDR3 DNA sequence: TGTGCCAGCAGTTACGACAGGTATTTCGAGCAGTACTTC. Translation: CASSYDRYFEQYF.